The 14 T cell receptor beta chains in this list originate from one sample, sequenced in a study of cytomegalovirus exposure and HLA in healthy donors. It was with 60 Vbeta and 13 Jbeta primers that the PCR ran. Generated by immunoSEQ multiplex PCR, the TCRdb table keeps only in-frame clones and is missing some. The sample records under 200,000 clones, about 13% being singletons. Specimen: PBMCs. The receptors here all came from a man in his fifties or sixties in good health and CMV-seropositive.

This clone was recorded a few times. This chain links TRBV6-6 with TRBJ1-2; 7 bases line up with TRBD1. The CDR3 has 14 amino acids. CDR1 and CDR2 (germline): MNHNY, SVGAGI (reference sequence). The trim removed 7 bases at V and 1 base at J, leaving 6 bases unmatched. The CDR3 sequence: CASTAGTVNYGYTF. The CDR3 region has the DNA TGTGCCAGCACTGCCGGGACAGTTAACTATGGCTACACCTTC.

This clone was observed a handful of times. The chain links TRBV2 to TRBJ2-7, with D unresolved. This CDR3 is 12 amino acids long. In germline, CDR1 is SNHLY, CDR2 FYNNEI. V was pared by 6 bases and J by 4 bases, with 10 bases between. CDR3 residues: CASRDPTYEQYF. The CDR3 DNA is TGTGCCAGCAGGGATCCGACTTACGAGCAGTACTTC.

This clone was seen a few times. This sequence joins TRBV21-1 and TRBJ2-1; the listed D gene, TRBD1, was not tested against the DNA. TRBV21-1 is assigned pseudogene status. The CDR3 is made up of 16 amino acids. CDR3 sequence (DNA): TGTGCCAGCAGCAAAGCGCTTTGGGCAGGGGGCTACGGGCAGTTCTTC. Amino acid sequence: CASSKALWAGGYGQFF.

This clone was seen a few times. CDR3 sequence reads: CASSYSNRATDTQYF. The CDR3 region has the DNA TGTGCCAGCAGTTACTCGAACAGGGCCACAGATACGCAGTATTTT. The rearrangement links TRBV6-5 to TRBJ2-3, with D perhaps TRBD1 (6 bases). The germline gives CDR1 MNHEY, CDR2 SVGAGI. Trimming removed 0 bases from V and 2 bases from J, with 9 bases in between. This CDR3 region has 15 residues.

This clone was seen a handful of times. The chain combines TRBV11-3 with TRBJ2-3; 7 bases line up with TRBD1. J was trimmed by 1 base and V by 5 bases; bases with no gene match: 12. From germline, CDR1 is SGHNT and CDR2 YENEEA. The CDR3 covers 17 residues. In nucleotides, the CDR3 is TGTGCCAGCAGCAAACAGGGGATCACCAGCGGCACAGATACGCAGTATTTT. It translates to CASSKQGITSGTDTQYF.

This chain joins TRBV5-1 and TRBJ1-2; D may be TRBD1 (6 bases). V was clipped by 3 bases and J by 6 bases, with 18 bases between them. The CDR3 sequence is 15 residues long. Germline CDR1 SGHRS, CDR2 YFSETQ. The CDR3 DNA reads as TGCGCCAGCAGCTCCGAGGGGGGGACGGTGGATGGCTACACCTTC. Protein product: CASSSEGGTVDGYTF. The variable domain in full, completed from reference TRBV5-1 and TRBJ1-2, reads KAGVTQTPRYLIKTRGQQVTLSCSPISGHRSVSWYQQTPGQGLQFLFEYFSETQRNKGNFPGRFSGRQFSNSRSEMNVSTLELGDSALYLCASSSEGGTVDGYTFGSGTRLTVV.

The chain couples TRBV30 to TRBJ1-4; 8 nucleotides match TRBD1. Per the germline V gene, CDR1 is GTSNPN and CDR2 is SVGIG (reference sequence). The CDR3 spans 15 residues. V was clipped by 1 base and J by 8 bases; unmatched bases: 9. In nucleotides, the CDR3 is TGTGCCTGGAGTGCCCGGGACAGGCGGTTCGAAAAACTGTTTTTT. It is translated as CAWSARDRRFEKLFF.

The CDR3 DNA follows: TGTGCCACCTCAGGGGTATTAAACGAAAAACTGTTTTTT. Translation: CATSGVLNEKLFF. The V and J genes are TRBV19 and TRBJ1-4, with a possible D match to TRBD1 (6 bases). V was clipped by 10 bases and J by 8 bases, with 17 bases between them. This CDR3 is built from 13 residues. Germline V gives CDR1 LNHDA, CDR2 SQIVND (reference sequence).

In its sample, this clone was seen a few times. V usage is TRBV7-9 and J usage is TRBJ2-7; D is possibly TRBD1 (6 bases). Germline loops: CDR1 SEHNR, CDR2 FQNEAQ (reference sequence). The CDR3 is 14 residues long. The ends were cut back, 6 bases at V and 5 bases at J, with 17 bases in the middle. CDR3 protein: CASSLSGTKDEQYF. CDR3 nucleotide sequence: TGTGCCAGCAGTCTTTCCGGGACAAAGGACGAGCAGTACTTC.

This clone showed up just a few times. The rearrangement uses TRBV9 and TRBJ1-2, with a possible D match to TRBD1 (6 bases). Germline CDR1 reads SGDLS; CDR2 reads YYNGEE. Trimming removed 5 bases at V and 8 bases at J, with 16 bases between. The CDR3 sequence is 13 residues long. CDR3 residues: CASSRRGGYGYTF. CDR3 sequence (DNA): TGTGCCAGCAGTCGTAGGGGGGGGTACGGCTACACCTTC.

This chain connects TRBV6-5 to TRBJ1-3; no clear D. The CDR3 is 15 residues long. Trimming left V 7 bases short and J 2 bases short, with 15 bases between. Per germline, CDR1 MNHEY and CDR2 SVGAGI. The CDR3 coding sequence is TGTGCCAGCAAGGCGGACTCCGGGGCTGGAAACACCATATATTTT. As protein: CASKADSGAGNTIYF.

The V and J genes are TRBV15 and TRBJ1-4; possibly TRBD1 for D (5 bases). Trimming cost V 6 bases and J 4 bases, with 15 bases left between them. The CDR3 sequence is 15 residues long. Germline values: CDR1 LNHNV, CDR2 YYDKDF (reference sequence). The DNA for the CDR3 is TGTGCCACCAGACCGCCCGGGGGACTTAATGAAAAACTGTTTTTT. This codes for CATRPPGGLNEKLFF.

The chain combines TRBV4-1 with TRBJ1-6, with TRBD1 as a possible D gene (6 bases). V was cut by 0 bases and J by 9 bases, with 21 bases left in between. In germline, CDR1 is MGHRA, CDR2 YSYEKL. The CDR3 spans 18 residues. CDR3 in amino acids: CASSQERFWEGRGSPLHF. The CDR3 coding sequence is TGCGCCAGCAGCCAAGAACGGTTTTGGGAGGGCAGGGGTTCACCCCTCCACTTT.

V gene TRBV9 combines with J gene TRBJ1-1; tentatively, D is TRBD1 (6 bases). Looked up from germline, CDR1 is SGDLS and CDR2 is YYNGEE. The CDR3 runs to 14 residues. V lost 2 bases to trimming and J lost 1 base, with 9 bases between them. In nucleotides, the CDR3 is TGTGCCAGCAGCGTGGGACACACGAACACTGAAGCTTTCTTT. Amino acids: CASSVGHTNTEAFF.